These 21 T cell receptor beta chains were sequenced from one sample in a study of T cell repertoires in ileal Crohn's disease. The time point here: inflamed ileum from the surgical specimen. Only in-frame clones appear in the TCRdb table, and some are missing; sequencing was by immunoSEQ multiplex PCR. The sample contains 12,000 to 15,000 clones, less than 85% of which appear only once. Sequenced sample: ileal tissue. The receptors originated from an adult with Crohn's disease.

This clone was detected only once. The chain couples TRBV6-4 to TRBJ2-3; D unclear. From germline, CDR1 is MRHNA and CDR2 SNTAGT. V gave up 2 bases and J gave up 0 bases, with 3 bases separating them. CDR3 length: 13 residues. CDR3 residues: CASSDGSTDTQYF. CDR3 nucleotides: TGTGCCAGCAGTGACGGTAGCACAGATACGCAGTATTTT.

CDR3 nucleotides: TGTGCCAGCAGTGGACACGTGAACACTGAAGCTTTCTTT. Its translation is CASSGHVNTEAFF. This sequence joins TRBV2 and TRBJ1-1; unclear D gene. With 4 bases removed from V and 0 bases from J, the gap between germline ends came to 6 bases. Germline CDR1 and CDR2: SNHLY and FYNNEI. This CDR3 has 13 residues.

This clone was seen more than once but under ten times. The genes are TRBV4-1 and TRBJ1-1; 7 bases are shared with TRBD1. The CDR3 spans 15 residues. Germline loops: CDR1 MGHRA, CDR2 YSYEKL. Trimming at V came to 0 bases and at J to 1 base, leaving 2 bases not matched to a gene. Here the CDR3 reads CASSQEGGRNTEAFF. The CDR3 DNA is TGCGCCAGCAGCCAAGAAGGGGGCAGGAACACTGAAGCTTTCTTT.

The rearrangement joins TRBV11-2 to TRBJ2-1, with D unclear. V was trimmed by 2 bases and J by 9 bases, leaving 2 bases between them. CDR1 and CDR2 (germline): SGHAT, FQNNGV. This CDR3 has 10 amino acids. CDR3: CASSLTEQFF. The CDR3, as DNA: TGTGCCAGCAGCTTAACTGAGCAGTTCTTC.

This clone turned up a few times. V usage is TRBV11-2 and J usage is TRBJ2-7, with D hard to call. The germline V gene encodes CDR1 SGHAT and CDR2 FQNNGV. This CDR3 has 15 amino acids. V was shortened by 1 base and J by 1 base, with 11 bases between the two germline ends. As DNA, the CDR3 is TGTGCCAGCAGCTTAGTCCCCGAAGGGTCCTACGAGCAGTACTTC. Encoded protein: CASSLVPEGSYEQYF.

The count of this clone is one. The chain employs TRBV7-9 and TRBJ2-3, with TRBD2 matching over 10 bases. V was clipped by 1 base and J by 0 bases; unmatched bases: 4. CDR3 size: 17 residues. Germline V gives CDR1 SEHNR, CDR2 FQNEAQ (reference sequence). The CDR3 DNA reads as TGTGCCAGCAGCTTAGGGGTAGCGGGGGGCAGCACAGATACGCAGTATTTT. Translation gives CASSLGVAGGSTDTQYF.

This rearrangement joins TRBV18 to TRBJ1-2; 12 positions match TRBD1. The CDR3 is 16 residues long. The V segment lost 0 bases and the J segment 8 bases; nucleotides outside the gene matches: 7. CDR1 KGHSH and CDR2 LQKENI come from the germline V gene. CDR3 DNA: TGTGCCAGCTCACCACCGCTGGGACAGGGGGCGCTAGGCTACACCTTC. Its protein product is CASSPPLGQGALGYTF.

CDR3 in DNA: TGTGCCAGCAGCTCGGCGACAGGGGCTGGCTATGGCTACACCTTC. This translates into CASSSATGAGYGYTF. The rearrangement uses TRBV7-2 and TRBJ1-2; 8 positions agree with TRBD1. The germline CDR1 and CDR2 sequences are SGHTA and FQGNSA. This CDR3 has 15 residues. The trim removed 4 bases at V and 4 bases at J, leaving 8 bases unmatched.

CDR3 in amino acids: CSAGRGTEAFF. The CDR3 DNA is TGCAGTGCTGGTAGGGGGACTGAAGCTTTCTTT. The chain joins TRBV20-1 to TRBJ1-1; D possibly corresponds to TRBD1 (6 bases). Germline V gives CDR1 DFQATT, CDR2 SNEGSKA (reference sequence). CDR3 size: 11 residues. V was clipped by 5 bases and J by 5 bases, with 9 bases between them.

This rearrangement joins TRBV5-4 to TRBJ1-1; D not resolved. The CDR3 runs 12 residues. CDR1 and CDR2 (germline): SGHNT, YYREEE (reference sequence). Trimming removed 0 bases at V and 4 bases at J, with 4 bases between. CDR3 in amino acids: CASSLDVTEAFF. The CDR3 region has the DNA TGTGCCAGCAGCTTGGATGTCACTGAAGCTTTCTTT.

The CDR3 loop is CASRRGQGSGYTF. CDR3 nucleotides: TGCGCCAGCAGACGCGGACAGGGAAGCGGCTACACCTTC. The V call is TRBV4-1, the J call TRBJ1-2; 8 nucleotides agree with TRBD1. The V gene's germline CDR1 is MGHRA and CDR2 YSYEKL. Germline trimming cut 6 bases from V and 8 bases from J; bases unmatched to any gene: 8. This CDR3 comprises 13 residues.

The chain is built from TRBV21-1 and TRBJ1-6; whether TRBD1, the table's D call, matches the DNA was not checked. TRBV21-1 is given as a pseudogene. The CDR3 consists of 15 residues. The CDR3 here is CASSKGDQGRSPLHF. CDR3 bases: TGTGCCAGCAGCAAAGGGGACCAGGGGCGGTCACCCCTCCACTTT.

The chain carries TRBV9 and TRBJ1-5; D might be TRBD1 (6 bases). CDR1 and CDR2 (germline): SGDLS, YYNGEE. The V end lost 0 bases, the J end lost 6 bases, and 19 bases lay between the germline ends. There are 17 residues in the CDR3. This CDR3 is CASSVATPGALVQPQHF. CDR3 nucleotides: TGTGCCAGCAGCGTAGCTACCCCAGGGGCCCTCGTTCAGCCCCAGCATTTT.

The chain carries TRBV6-1 and TRBJ2-3; 8 positions match TRBD1. This CDR3 is 14 amino acids long. J lost 6 bases, V lost 7 bases, and 9 bases had no gene match. CDR1 and CDR2 (germline): MNHNS, SASEGT. This CDR3 is CASTDRGTADTQYF. CDR3 nucleotides: TGTGCCAGCACAGACAGGGGTACGGCGGATACGCAGTATTTT.

The genes are TRBV2 and TRBJ1-3; no clear D gene. This CDR3 contains 12 residues. Germline values: CDR1 SNHLY, CDR2 FYNNEI. The V end lost 7 bases, the J end lost 8 bases, and 12 bases lay between the germline ends. CDR3 sequence reads: CASKSLADTIYF. In DNA form, the CDR3 reads TGTGCCAGCAAGTCCCTGGCGGACACCATATATTTT.

The V call is TRBV5-6, the J call TRBJ2-1; unclear D gene. Trimming took 4 bases from V and 8 from J, leaving 19 bases between them. The CDR3 sequence is 15 residues long. The germline gives CDR1 SGHDT, CDR2 YYEEEE. The CDR3, as DNA: TGTGCCAGCAGCCGAACCTTGGGTGTACGCGATGAGCAGTTCTTC. This sequence encodes CASSRTLGVRDEQFF.

The chain uses TRBV2 and TRBJ2-5, with D unclear. The V and J ends lost 10 bases and 2 bases respectively, with 8 bases between them. The CDR3 spans 11 residues. Germline CDR1 and CDR2: SNHLY and FYNNEI. CDR3 region: CATGPQETQYF. The CDR3 DNA reads TGTGCCACAGGACCTCAAGAGACCCAGTACTTC.

The rearrangement joins TRBV5-1 to TRBJ2-3, with 11 nucleotides matching TRBD2. The germline V gene encodes CDR1 SGHRS and CDR2 YFSETQ. This CDR3 region has 16 residues. V shed 1 base and J 4 bases; nucleotides not matched to a gene: 5. CDR3 sequence: CASSLLTSGVSDTQYF. The DNA for the CDR3 is TGCGCCAGCAGCTTGCTGACTAGCGGGGTCTCAGATACGCAGTATTTT.

The chain uses TRBV5-5 and TRBJ1-4; 9 nucleotides agree with TRBD1. The germline V gene has CDR1 SGHKS and CDR2 YYEKEE (reference sequence). After removal of 2 bases from V and 10 bases from J, the junction contained 9 bases not matched to a gene. CDR3 length: 15 residues. The CDR3 DNA reads as TGTGCCAGCAGCTTCCGGGACAGGGACTTAGGAAAACTGTTTTTT. It is translated as CASSFRDRDLGKLFF.

The chain has TRBV27 and TRBJ1-2, with TRBD1 as a possible D gene (5 bases). CDR3 length: 14 amino acids. V was trimmed by 6 bases and J by 4 bases, leaving 15 bases between them. CDR1 MNHEY and CDR2 SMNVEV come from the germline V gene (reference sequence). This CDR3 is CASRTAGYPYGYTF. Here the CDR3 DNA reads TGTGCCAGCAGGACAGCAGGTTATCCCTATGGCTACACCTTC.

The chain employs TRBV7-2 and TRBJ1-5; unclear D gene. V was clipped by 4 bases and J by 6 bases, with 7 bases between them. CDR3 size: 12 residues. In germline, CDR1 is SGHTA, CDR2 FQGNSA. As DNA, the CDR3 is TGTGCCAGCAGCTACAAGGCTCAGCCCCAGCATTTT. As protein: CASSYKAQPQHF.